Below are 14 T cell receptor beta chains sequenced from a single sample in a study of OX40 agonist ivuxolimab in advanced cancers. Produced via immunoSEQ multiplex PCR; TCRdb's table is partial and in-frame only. The sample lists about 79,000 clones, around 85% occurring once. The sample was CD4+ or CD8+ T cells sorted from blood, taken in a trial of the OX40 agonist ivuxolimab. These TCRs come from an adult with an advanced solid tumor such as melanoma, head and neck, liver or kidney cancer.

Here the CDR3 reads CASSHSAGLAVTDTQYF. The CDR3, as DNA: TGCGCCAGCAGCCACTCAGCGGGACTAGCGGTCACAGATACGCAGTATTTT. The chain employs TRBV4-1 and TRBJ2-3; the match to TRBD2 covers 11 bases. Looked up from germline, CDR1 is MGHRA and CDR2 is YSYEKL. J was trimmed by 2 bases and V by 3 bases; bases with no gene match: 7. The CDR3 totals 17 residues.

Here the CDR3 DNA reads TGCGCCAGCACGCCAACTAGGAAGTACGAGCAGTACTTC. This codes for CASTPTRKYEQYF. The J gene is TRBJ2-7, the V gene TRBV10-2, with D tentatively TRBD2 (5 bases). V shed 7 bases and J shed 4 bases, with 14 bases lying between them. Germline CDR1 WSHSY, CDR2 SAAADI. There are 13 residues in the CDR3.

This chain uses TRBV6-5 with TRBJ2-1; D possibly corresponds to TRBD2 (5 bases). Trimming took off 4 bases at V and 9 bases at J, with 7 bases between the two ends. Germline assignment: CDR1 MNHEY and CDR2 SVGAGI. The CDR3 sequence is 11 residues long. The CDR3 is CASSFRGEQFF. Written as DNA, the CDR3 is TGTGCCAGCAGTTTTCGGGGTGAGCAGTTCTTC.

V gene TRBV7-9 combines with J gene TRBJ2-1, with 7 positions matching TRBD2. The CDR3 is made up of 17 amino acids. V gave up 1 base and J gave up 4 bases; unmatched junction bases: 10. Germline CDR1 and CDR2: SEHNR and FQNEAQ (reference sequence). CDR3 nucleotide sequence: TGTGCCAGCAGCTTAGTTGACGGGAGGTCGATATACAATGAGCAGTTCTTC. Its protein product is CASSLVDGRSIYNEQFF. Variable domain in full (rest from reference TRBV7-9 and TRBJ2-1): DTGVSQNPRHKITKRGQNVTFRCDPISEHNRLYWYRQTLGQGPEFLTYFQNEAQLEKSRLLSDRFSAERPKGSFSTLEIQRTEQGDSAMYLCASSLVDGRSIYNEQFFGPGTRLTVL.

The chain is built from TRBV10-3 and TRBJ1-3; perhaps TRBD1 as D (6 bases). Germline CDR1 reads ENHRY; CDR2 reads SYGVKD. Trimming cost V 3 bases and J 4 bases, with 16 bases left between them. This CDR3 is built from 16 residues. The CDR3 reads CAISDLGRGEGNTIYF. CDR3 in DNA: TGTGCCATCAGTGACCTAGGCAGGGGTGAAGGAAACACCATATATTTT.

This chain uses TRBV5-4 with TRBJ2-6; D is uncertain. Per germline, CDR1 SGHNT and CDR2 YYREEE (reference sequence). CDR3 length: 13 residues. Trimming took 2 bases from V and 6 from J, leaving 6 bases between them. CDR3 in amino acids: CASSFKEANVLTF. The CDR3 DNA reads TGTGCCAGCAGCTTCAAGGAGGCCAACGTCCTGACTTTC.

The V and J genes are TRBV4-2 and TRBJ2-2; tentative D call: TRBD2 (6 bases). The CDR3 loop spans 18 amino acids. Germline V lookup: CDR1 LGHNA, CDR2 YNFKEQ. V gave up 1 base and J gave up 2 bases, with 17 bases separating them. CDR3 sequence: CASSQAPSSADNTGELFF. The CDR3 region has the DNA TGTGCCAGCAGCCAAGCACCTTCTAGCGCCGATAACACCGGGGAGCTGTTTTTT.

The chain combines TRBV5-1 with TRBJ2-5; 8 nucleotides align to TRBD1. The CDR3 totals 13 residues. Losses at the gene ends were 1 base for V and 8 bases for J; bases not matched to a gene: 4. Germline loops: CDR1 SGHRS, CDR2 YFSETQ. CDR3 amino acids: CASSLQGAGTQYF. The CDR3 nucleotides read TGCGCCAGCAGCTTGCAGGGGGCGGGAACCCAGTACTTC.

The V call is TRBV7-9, the J call TRBJ2-1, with 10 nucleotides matching TRBD2. The CDR3 totals 16 residues. Trimming at V came to 5 bases and at J to 1 base, leaving 5 bases not matched to a gene. The germline gives CDR1 SEHNR, CDR2 FQNEAQ (reference sequence). The CDR3 DNA reads as TGTGCCAGCAGCGGCGCTAGCGGGAGTTCCTACAATGAGCAGTTCTTC. Translated: CASSGASGSSYNEQFF.

V gene TRBV5-4 combines with J gene TRBJ1-4; 10 bases map to TRBD1. The length of the CDR3 is 15 residues. V dropped 2 bases and J dropped 8; count of bases not matched to a gene: 6. CDR1 and CDR2 (germline): SGHNT, YYREEE (reference sequence). The CDR3 DNA reads TGTGCCAGCAGCTTACCGGGACAGGGGCACGAAAAACTGTTTTTT. It encodes CASSLPGQGHEKLFF. The full variable domain, rest sourced from reference TRBV5-4 and TRBJ1-4, is ETGVTQSPTHLIKTRGQQVTLRCSSQSGHNTVSWYQQALGQGPQFIFQYYREEENGRGNFPPRFSGLQFPNYSSELNVNALELDDSALYLCASSLPGQGHEKLFFGSGTQLSVL.

J is TRBJ1-3 and V is TRBV6-1; D gene unclear. The germline V and J ends were trimmed by 4 bases and 4 bases, with 5 bases remaining between them. The CDR3 totals 12 residues. Germline values: CDR1 MNHNS, CDR2 SASEGT. CDR3 nucleotide sequence: TGTGCCAGCAGTGTAGGAGGAAACACCATATATTTT. It codes for CASSVGGNTIYF.

J is TRBJ2-1 and V is TRBV20-1; TRBD2 is a possible D gene (6 bases). The CDR3 length is 11 residues. Per the germline V gene, CDR1 is DFQATT and CDR2 is SNEGSKA (reference sequence). The V end lost 7 bases, the J end lost 4 bases, and 8 bases lay between the germline ends. CDR3 DNA sequence: TGCAGTGTGGGAGGATACAATGAGCAGTTCTTC. Protein sequence: CSVGGYNEQFF.

The chain combines TRBV5-1 with TRBJ1-3, with 8 bases that match TRBD1. Germline V gene sequence: CDR1 SGHRS, CDR2 YFSETQ. J was trimmed by 2 bases and V by 4 bases; bases with no gene match: 5. CDR3 length: 15 residues. The CDR3 reads CASSVPGGAGNTIYF. The CDR3 DNA sequence: TGCGCCAGCAGCGTCCCAGGGGGCGCTGGAAACACCATATATTTT.

The chain links TRBV30 to TRBJ2-3; D possibly corresponds to TRBD2 (6 bases). The V and J ends lost 3 bases and 6 bases respectively, with 16 bases between them. Looked up from germline, CDR1 is GTSNPN and CDR2 is SVGIG (reference sequence). This CDR3 has 14 residues. The CDR3 DNA follows: TGTGCCTGGAGCATACGCTTGGCGGGGGATACGCAGTATTTT. As protein: CAWSIRLAGDTQYF.